Presented here are 10 T cell receptor beta chains from one specimen sequenced in a study of preoperative IRX-2 immunotherapy in early breast cancer. The treatment denotes: preoperative locoregional IRX-2 cytokine immunotherapy. TCRdb keeps only in-frame clones here, not all; method: immunoSEQ multiplex PCR. The sample contains over 55,000 clones, roughly 95% of which appear only once. The specimen was taken from a patient treated with IRX-2 immunotherapy. The receptor set was obtained from a human donor with breast cancer.

The chain employs TRBV29-1 and TRBJ2-2; the D gene is possibly TRBD1 (6 bases). Germline V gives CDR1 SQVTM, CDR2 ANQGSEA. The CDR3 spans 14 residues. V was shortened by 2 bases and J by 4 bases, with 11 bases between the two germline ends. The CDR3, as DNA: TGCAGCGTTGAACAGGGGTGGGGCACCGGGGAGCTGTTTTTT. Translating it yields CSVEQGWGTGELFF.

The CDR3 region has the DNA TGTGCCAGCAGTGAGGGGGCTAGCGGGATCACAGATACGCAGTATTTT. It is translated as CASSEGASGITDTQYF. J is TRBJ2-3 and V is TRBV6-1, with 9 bases matching TRBD2. The CDR3 spans 16 residues. J gave up 2 bases and V 3 bases, and 6 bases lay outside the gene matches. Germline assignment: CDR1 MNHNS and CDR2 SASEGT.

J is TRBJ2-1 and V is TRBV7-2; D is unclear. This CDR3 comprises 14 residues. The V end lost 5 bases, the J end lost 8 bases, and 16 bases lay between the germline ends. Germline-derived CDR1 and CDR2 are SGHTA and FQGNSA. This CDR3 is CASSPSMTQHEQFF. CDR3 DNA: TGTGCCAGCAGCCCCTCGATGACCCAACATGAGCAGTTCTTC.

The chain's CDR3 is CASRDSRAYGYTF. For the CDR3, the DNA is TGTGCCAGCAGGGACAGCAGGGCCTATGGCTACACCTTC. The chain has TRBV6-5 and TRBJ1-2, with D tentatively TRBD1 (6 bases). Germline V gene data show CDR1 as MNHEY and CDR2 as SVGAGI. There are 13 residues in the CDR3. The germline V and J ends were trimmed by 6 bases and 4 bases, with 12 bases remaining between them.

The rearrangement joins TRBV28 to TRBJ1-4; D might be TRBD1 (5 bases). Deletions cut 3 bases from V and 7 bases from J, with 9 bases between. CDR1 and CDR2 from the germline V gene are MDHEN and SYDVKM. This CDR3 spans 13 amino acids. CDR3 nucleotides: TGTGCCAGCAGTTTTCAGGGCCGTGAAAAACTGTTTTTT. Translation gives CASSFQGREKLFF.

The chain is built from TRBV7-9 and TRBJ1-1, with D unresolved. Germline CDR1 and CDR2: SEHNR and FQNEAQ (reference sequence). With 1 base removed from V and 2 bases from J, the gap between germline ends came to 11 bases. The CDR3 is 15 residues long. In DNA, the CDR3 is TGTGCCAGCAGCTTAGGCTCTATAAAAAACACTGAAGCTTTCTTT. It specifies CASSLGSIKNTEAFF.

This rearrangement joins TRBV30 to TRBJ1-5; 8 nucleotides agree with TRBD1. V lost 0 bases, J lost 7 bases, and 2 bases stayed unmatched. The CDR3 extends over 13 amino acids. Germline loops: CDR1 GTSNPN, CDR2 SVGIG (reference sequence). The CDR3: CAWSVQGDQPQHF. The CDR3 DNA follows: TGTGCCTGGAGTGTACAGGGGGACCAGCCCCAGCATTTT.

The chain recombines TRBV29-1 with TRBJ1-2; D not certain. There are 14 residues in the CDR3. Germline V gives CDR1 SQVTM, CDR2 ANQGSEA. Trimming took off 7 bases at V and 7 bases at J, with 22 bases between the two ends. Here the CDR3 DNA reads TGCAGCGCCCTTGCGCAGGACCGATCGGGTGGCTACACCTTC. Translated: CSALAQDRSGGYTF.

In regard to this clone: Other DNA sequences in this specimen translate into the identical CDR3. V and J are TRBV30 and TRBJ2-1, with 14 nucleotides matching TRBD2. The CDR3 spans 15 residues. Germline V gene lookup returns CDR1 GTSNPN and CDR2 SVGIG (reference sequence). V was clipped by 8 bases and J by 8 bases; unmatched bases: 11. The CDR3 DNA sequence: TGTGCCGGGACCGAGGGACTAGCGGGAGTCGATGAGCAGTTCTTC. Amino acid sequence: CAGTEGLAGVDEQFF.

The gene calls are TRBV7-9 and TRBJ1-4; possible D gene TRBD1, 5 bases. The length of the CDR3 is 16 residues. Germline V gene data show CDR1 as SEHNR and CDR2 as FQNEAQ (reference sequence). V was pared by 8 bases and J by 4 bases, with 20 bases between. DNA for the CDR3: TGTGCCAGCGCCCCCCACCGGGGGTCCCGTAATGAAAAACTGTTTTTT. This gives the protein CASAPHRGSRNEKLFF.